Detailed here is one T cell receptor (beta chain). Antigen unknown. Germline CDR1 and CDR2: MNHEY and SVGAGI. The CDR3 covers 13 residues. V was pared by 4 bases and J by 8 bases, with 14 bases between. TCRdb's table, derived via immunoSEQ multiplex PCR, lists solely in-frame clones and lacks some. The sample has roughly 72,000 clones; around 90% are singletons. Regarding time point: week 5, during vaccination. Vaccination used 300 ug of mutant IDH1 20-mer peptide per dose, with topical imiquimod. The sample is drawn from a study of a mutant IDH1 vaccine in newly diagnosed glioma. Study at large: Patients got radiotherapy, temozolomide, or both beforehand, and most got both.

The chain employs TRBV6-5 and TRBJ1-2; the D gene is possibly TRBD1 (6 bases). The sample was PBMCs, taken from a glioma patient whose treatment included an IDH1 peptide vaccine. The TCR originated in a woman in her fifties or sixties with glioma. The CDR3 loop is CASSSQQGSGYTF. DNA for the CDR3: TGTGCCAGCAGTTCGCAACAGGGTTCCGGCTACACCTTC.